These 24 T cell receptor beta chains share one sample of origin, sequenced in a study of tumor-infiltrating lymphocytes in primary liver carcinoma. Using a constant-region primer together with ProtoScript II reverse transcriptase, TCR beta cDNA was made from 500 to 650 ng of total RNA. Library construction for TCR beta comprised three nested multiplex PCR rounds performed with slightly modified ARM-PCR. TRBV1-TRBV30 forward primers and a C-beta reverse primer were used in the first two PCR rounds, which each ran for ten to eleven cycles. TCRdb analysed the multiplex PCR reads with MiXCR anew, one entry per CDR3 protein. The sample consists of more than 70,000 distinct CDR3 sequences, 65% to 80% of them appearing once. Both RNA and DNA were isolated together from around 20-30 mg of bulk tissue that had not been sorted. What was sequenced was liver tumor tissue from sampling region 1. Subset: tumor region T1, superior pole. Receptors were obtained from a man aged 35 to 55 with primary liver carcinoma and hepatitis B virus infection.

Within the sample, this clonotype is medium-sized. The CDR3 DNA sequence: TGTGCCAGCAGCTTAAGGCCCGGGGACGGGGAGACCCAGTACTTC. Translation: CASSLRPGDGETQYF. The chain combines TRBV11-2 with TRBJ2-5, with D tentatively TRBD1 or TRBD2 (5 bases each). The CDR3 runs to 15 residues. Germline-derived CDR1 and CDR2 are SGHAT and FQNNGV. Trimming removed 2 bases from V and 5 bases from J, with 15 bases in between.

Details on this clonotype: At one boundary the junction diverges from the germline segment, which might be a read error. The genes are TRBV11-2 and TRBJ2-1, with a possible D match to TRBD1 (5 bases). The CDR3 has 15 residues. Germline V gives CDR1 SGHAT, CDR2 FQNNGV. The CDR3, as DNA: TGTGCCACAGGGCATGATCAGCCATCCTACAATGAACAGTTCTTC. Amino acid sequence: CATGHDQPSYNEQFF.

The chain combines TRBV28 with TRBJ2-1, with D perhaps TRBD2 (6 bases). The V gene lost 8 bases and the J gene lost 8 bases, with 28 bases spanning the gap. The germline V gene encodes CDR1 MDHEN and CDR2 SYDVKM. The CDR3 covers 17 residues. The CDR3 protein is CASEPSFVEGGGDEQFF. Written as DNA, the CDR3 is TGTGCCAGCGAACCCTCGTTTGTAGAGGGAGGAGGCGATGAGCAGTTCTTC.

Concerning this clonotype itself: Just one base apart from a much larger clone, this may be a read error. This sequence joins TRBV7-9 and TRBJ2-1; weak D call: TRBD1 (5 bases). The CDR3 loop spans 16 amino acids. The germline gives CDR1 SEHNR, CDR2 FQNEAQ (reference sequence). This CDR3 is CVSSPDLGVRYNEQFF. The CDR3 coding sequence is TGTGTCAGCAGCCCCGATTTAGGGGTGCGCTACAATGAGCAGTTCTTC.

In its sample, this clonotype is medium-sized. The chain couples TRBV11-2 to TRBJ2-7, with D perhaps TRBD1 (5 bases). The V end was cut by 6 bases, the J end by 0 bases, with 15 bases between. This CDR3 region has 15 residues. Germline CDR1 SGHAT, CDR2 FQNNGV. This CDR3 reads CASSISGISSYEQYF. The CDR3 DNA follows: TGTGCCAGCAGTATTTCAGGGATTAGCTCCTACGAGCAGTACTTC.

Worth noting for this clonotype: At one end the junction does not follow the germline gene, possibly because of a read error. The chain carries TRBV5-4 and TRBJ2-1; 7 bases fit TRBD2. In germline, CDR1 is SGHNT, CDR2 YYREEE (reference sequence). The length of the CDR3 is 15 residues. The CDR3 region is CASSDQPAGYNEQSF. CDR3 nucleotide sequence: TGTGCCAGCAGCGATCAACCAGCGGGGTACAATGAGCAGTCCTTC.

The rearrangement links TRBV11-2 to TRBJ2-7, with D possibly matching TRBD2 (5 bases). Germline V gene sequence: CDR1 SGHAT, CDR2 FQNNGV. The CDR3 loop spans 15 amino acids. Written as DNA, the CDR3 is TGTGCAAGCGGCCTATCTGTGGAAATATCCTACGAGCAGTACTTC. Translated, it gives CASGLSVEISYEQYF.

On this clonotype: The junction differs from germline at one of its ends, possibly a read error. The chain recombines TRBV7-2 with TRBJ2-1, with D perhaps TRBD2 (6 bases). Germline CDR1 is SGHTA and CDR2 is FQGNSA. CDR3 length equals 14 residues. The CDR3 DNA sequence: TGTGCCAGCAACTTAGGATTAGCGGACAATGAGCAGTTCTTC. This translates into CASNLGLADNEQFF.

Points on this clonotype: The CDR3 does not close with the conserved phenylalanine or tryptophan, likely indicating a read error. The chain carries TRBV6-5 and TRBJ1-6; D is uncertain. This CDR3 region has 16 residues. Germline values: CDR1 MNHEY, CDR2 SVGAGI. The CDR3 sequence: CACSPRRDSYNSPLHI. CDR3 DNA sequence: TGTGCCTGCAGCCCCAGGAGGGACTCCTATAATTCACCCCTCCACATT.

About this clonotype: The junction departs from the called germline gene at one end, perhaps through a read error. V gene TRBV4-1 combines with J gene TRBJ2-3; D is possibly TRBD2 (6 bases). The CDR3 runs to 13 residues. CDR1 is MGHRA, CDR2 YSYEKL, per germline. The CDR3 spells CASSPRGTDMQYF. In DNA, the CDR3 is TGCGCCAGCAGCCCGCGGGGTACAGATATGCAGTATTTT.

Worth noting for this clonotype: It is likely a read error, because the conserved phenylalanine at the end of the CDR3 is missing. The gene calls are TRBV29-1 and TRBJ2-3; 8 nucleotides line up with TRBD2. This CDR3 contains 14 residues. The V and J ends lost 3 bases and 8 bases, in that order; junction bases with no gene match: 10. Germline lookup yields CDR1 SQVTM and CDR2 ANQGSEA. CDR3 protein: CSVDDGRAGGTQYV. The CDR3 DNA follows: TGCAGCGTTGATGACGGGAGGGCAGGAGGTACGCAGTATGTT.

On this clonotype itself: The junction departs from the called germline gene at one end, perhaps through a read error. J is TRBJ1-6 and V is TRBV12-3 or TRBV12-4; 7 bases align to TRBD1. There are 15 residues in the CDR3. Written as DNA, the CDR3 is TGTGCCAGCAGTTCCACGACAGGGCATAATTTACCCCTCTACTTT. This sequence encodes CASSSTTGHNLPLYF.

On this clonotype: At one end the junction does not follow the germline gene, possibly because of a read error. The rearrangement uses TRBV13 and TRBJ2-7; 8 positions match TRBD1. In germline, CDR1 is PRHDT, CDR2 FYEKMQ (reference sequence). This CDR3 is built from 11 residues. The CDR3 protein is CVSSLGQGQYF. CDR3 DNA sequence: TGTGTCAGCAGCTTAGGACAGGGTCAGTATTTC.

The chain employs TRBV5-6 and TRBJ2-2; tentatively, D is TRBD1 (6 bases). Per germline, CDR1 SGHDT and CDR2 YYEEEE. The CDR3 is 15 amino acids. V was pared by 5 bases and J by 12 bases, with 23 bases between. The CDR3 region has the DNA TGTGCCAGCAGGACCCTAGCTGGCGGCACAGGGAAGCTGTTTTTT. It codes for CASRTLAGGTGKLFF.

As regards this clonotype: The CDR3 does not end in the conserved phenylalanine or tryptophan, so this is likely a read error. The chain is built from TRBV6-5 and TRBJ2-3, with TRBD2 as a possible D gene (5 bases). From germline, CDR1 is MNHEY and CDR2 SVGAGI. V lost 3 bases to trimming and J lost 3 bases, with 13 bases between them. The CDR3 covers 15 residues. The CDR3 DNA reads TGTGCCAGCAGTTATCTAGCTGGGGATACAGATACGCAGTATTCT. Its translation is CASSYLAGDTDTQYS.

Turning to this clonotype: Since a much larger clone is just one base distant, this may be a read error. The chain combines TRBV5-4 with TRBJ2-7, with 9 bases matching TRBD2. In germline, CDR1 is SGHNT, CDR2 YYREEE (reference sequence). This CDR3 comprises 16 residues. The CDR3 DNA reads TGTGCCAGCAGCCCTCGAACGGCGGGAGGGGTATACGAGAAGTACTTC. Protein product: CASSPRTAGGVYEKYF.

This clonotype has a handful of counts. This clone may be a read error of a much larger clone one base away. The CDR3 carries no conserved terminal phenylalanine or tryptophan, so it likely arises from a read error. The chain recombines TRBV6-6 with TRBJ1-1; D is undetermined. The length of the CDR3 is 13 residues. CDR1 is MNHNY, CDR2 SVGAGI, per germline (reference sequence). With 2 bases removed from V and 3 bases from J, the gap between germline ends came to 7 bases. CDR3 sequence (DNA): TGTGCCAGCAGTTACGAGAGTTACACTGAAGCTTTCCTT. Residues: CASSYESYTEAFL.

This clonotype has just one count. This sequence may be a read error, since a much larger clone differs from it by one base. The genes are TRBV7-9 and TRBJ1-2; a possible D gene is TRBD1 (5 bases). With 7 bases removed from V and 10 bases from J, the gap between germline ends came to 19 bases. CDR1 and CDR2 (germline): SEHNR, FQNEAQ (reference sequence). The CDR3 extends over 13 amino acids. The chain's CDR3 is CASILGQGDDYTF. The CDR3 DNA sequence: TGTGCCAGCATCCTAGGGCAGGGAGATGACTACACCTTC.

The chain links TRBV6-5 to TRBJ2-7; TRBD2 is a possible D gene (6 bases). CDR1 MNHEY and CDR2 SVGAGI come from the germline V gene. The CDR3 loop spans 14 amino acids. Trimming left V 6 bases short and J 3 bases short, with 15 bases between. CDR3 coding DNA: TGTGCCAGCAGGGAGATTAGAGCGGGCTACGAGCAGTACTTC. Its protein product is CASREIRAGYEQYF.

On this clonotype: A much larger clone differs from this one at a single base, so this may be a read error. The chain uses TRBV7-9 and TRBJ1-1; 8 bases are a match to TRBD1. Germline CDR1 reads SEHNR; CDR2 reads FQNEAQ (reference sequence). The CDR3 loop spans 14 amino acids. The CDR3 reads CAGSSGTGYTEAFF. The CDR3 nucleotides read TGTGCCGGCAGCTCCGGGACAGGCTACACTGAAGCTTTCTTT. The full variable domain, with the rest looked up from reference TRBV7-9 and TRBJ1-1, is DTGVSQNPRHKITKRGQNVTFRCDPISEHNRLYWYRQTLGQGPEFLTYFQNEAQLEKSRLLSDRFSAERPKGSFSTLEIQRTEQGDSAMYLCAGSSGTGYTEAFFGQGTRLTVV.

To note about this clonotype: The CDR3 ends on some other residue instead of the conserved phenylalanine or tryptophan, so this is likely a read error. This chain uses TRBV11-1 with TRBJ2-3; possibly TRBD1 for D (6 bases). Germline V gene lookup returns CDR1 SGHAT and CDR2 FQDESV (reference sequence). The length of the CDR3 is 16 residues. Trimming left V 5 bases short and J 5 bases short, with 20 bases between. The CDR3 region is CASSRRGHYPIDTQYS. CDR3 nucleotide sequence: TGTGCCAGCAGCCGCAGGGGTCACTACCCCATAGATACGCAGTATTCT.

Note on this clonotype: This sequence may be a read error, since a much larger clone differs from it by one base. The chain has TRBV28 and TRBJ2-3; D tentatively reads TRBD1 or TRBD2 (6 bases each). This CDR3 has 16 amino acids. Germline V gene sequence: CDR1 MDHEN, CDR2 SYDVKM. CDR3 nucleotide sequence: TGTGTCAGCCCTCCTTCATCGGGGGCCTTCGAGGATACGCAGTATTTT. Translating it yields CVSPPSSGAFEDTQYF.

In the case of this clonotype: One end of the junction fails to match germline, which may point to a read error. The V gene is TRBV5-1, the J gene TRBJ2-1, with 11 nucleotides matching TRBD1. The germline CDR1 and CDR2 sequences are SGHRS and YFSETQ. The CDR3 totals 15 residues. The CDR3 loop is CVSRTGQGAQVEQLF. The CDR3 DNA follows: TGCGTCAGCAGGACAGGACAGGGGGCCCAGGTTGAGCAGCTCTTC.

Concerning this clonotype: At one end the junction does not follow the germline gene, possibly because of a read error. The J gene is TRBJ2-1, the V gene TRBV11-2; 9 bases align to TRBD2. Germline CDR1 is SGHAT and CDR2 is FQNNGV. The CDR3 extends over 18 amino acids. Here the CDR3 reads CARSFGAGGPGNSNEQFF. The CDR3 bases are TGCGCCAGGAGCTTCGGGGCGGGAGGGCCCGGGAATTCCAATGAGCAGTTCTTC.